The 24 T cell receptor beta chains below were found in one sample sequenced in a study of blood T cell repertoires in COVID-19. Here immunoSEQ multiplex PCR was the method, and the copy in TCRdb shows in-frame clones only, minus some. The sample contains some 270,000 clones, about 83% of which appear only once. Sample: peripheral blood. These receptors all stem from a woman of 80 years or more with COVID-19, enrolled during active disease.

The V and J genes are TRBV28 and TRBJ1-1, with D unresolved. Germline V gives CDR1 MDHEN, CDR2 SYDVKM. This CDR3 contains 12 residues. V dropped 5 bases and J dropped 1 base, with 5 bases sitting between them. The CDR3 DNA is TGTGCCAGCAGTGCGAGGAACACTGAAGCTTTCTTT. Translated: CASSARNTEAFF.

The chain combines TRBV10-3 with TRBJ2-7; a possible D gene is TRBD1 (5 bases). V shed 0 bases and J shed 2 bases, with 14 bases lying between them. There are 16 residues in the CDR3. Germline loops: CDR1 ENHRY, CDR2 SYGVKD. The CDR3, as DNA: TGTGCCATCAGTGAGTCGGGGTACAGGCGGACCTACGAGCAGTACTTC. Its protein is CAISESGYRRTYEQYF.

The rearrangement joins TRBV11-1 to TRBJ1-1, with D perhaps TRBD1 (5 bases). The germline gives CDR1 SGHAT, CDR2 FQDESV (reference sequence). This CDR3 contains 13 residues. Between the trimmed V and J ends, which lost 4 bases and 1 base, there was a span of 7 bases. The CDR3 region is CASSSQGNTEAFF. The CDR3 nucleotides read TGTGCCAGCAGCTCCCAGGGGAACACTGAAGCTTTCTTT.

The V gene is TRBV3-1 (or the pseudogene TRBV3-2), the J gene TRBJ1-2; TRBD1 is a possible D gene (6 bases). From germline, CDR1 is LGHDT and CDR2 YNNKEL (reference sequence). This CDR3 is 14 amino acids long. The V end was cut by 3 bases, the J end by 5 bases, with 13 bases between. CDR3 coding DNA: TGTGCCAGCAGCCAGGAGACAGGAACGTATGGCTACACCTTC. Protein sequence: CASSQETGTYGYTF.

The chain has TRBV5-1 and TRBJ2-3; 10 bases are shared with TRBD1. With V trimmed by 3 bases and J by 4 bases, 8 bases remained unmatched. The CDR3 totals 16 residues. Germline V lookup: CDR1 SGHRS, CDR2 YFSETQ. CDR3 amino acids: CASSSGQGIGADTQYF. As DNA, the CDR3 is TGCGCCAGCAGCTCGGGACAGGGGATCGGAGCAGATACGCAGTATTTT.

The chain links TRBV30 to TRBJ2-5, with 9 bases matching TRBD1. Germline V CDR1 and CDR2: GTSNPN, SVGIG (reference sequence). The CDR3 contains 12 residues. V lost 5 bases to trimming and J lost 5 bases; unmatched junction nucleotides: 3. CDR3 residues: CAWGQGKETQYF. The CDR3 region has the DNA TGTGCCTGGGGACAGGGGAAGGAGACCCAGTACTTC.

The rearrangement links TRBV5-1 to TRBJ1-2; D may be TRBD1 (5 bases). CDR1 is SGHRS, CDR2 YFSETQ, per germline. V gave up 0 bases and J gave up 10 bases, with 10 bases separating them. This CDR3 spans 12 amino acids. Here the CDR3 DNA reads TGCGCCAGCAGCTTGGAACAGGCGCCCTACACCTTC. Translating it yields CASSLEQAPYTF.

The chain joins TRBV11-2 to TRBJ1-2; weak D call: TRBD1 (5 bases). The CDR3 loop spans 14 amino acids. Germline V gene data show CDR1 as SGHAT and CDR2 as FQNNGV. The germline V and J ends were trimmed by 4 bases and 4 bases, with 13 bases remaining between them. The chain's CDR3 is CASSSQGISYGYTF. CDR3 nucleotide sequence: TGTGCCAGCAGCTCCCAGGGTATATCCTATGGCTACACCTTC.

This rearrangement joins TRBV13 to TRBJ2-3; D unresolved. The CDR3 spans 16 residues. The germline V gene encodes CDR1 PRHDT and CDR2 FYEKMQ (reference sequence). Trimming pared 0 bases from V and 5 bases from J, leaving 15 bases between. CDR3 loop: CASSLGIAPARDTQYF. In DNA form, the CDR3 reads TGTGCCAGCAGCTTAGGGATAGCCCCTGCCCGAGATACGCAGTATTTT.

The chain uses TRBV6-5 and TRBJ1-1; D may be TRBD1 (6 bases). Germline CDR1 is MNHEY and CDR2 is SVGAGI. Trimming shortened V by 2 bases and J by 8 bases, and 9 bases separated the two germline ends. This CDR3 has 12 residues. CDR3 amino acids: CASSYITGEAFF. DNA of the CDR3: TGTGCCAGCAGTTACATCACAGGGGAAGCTTTCTTT.

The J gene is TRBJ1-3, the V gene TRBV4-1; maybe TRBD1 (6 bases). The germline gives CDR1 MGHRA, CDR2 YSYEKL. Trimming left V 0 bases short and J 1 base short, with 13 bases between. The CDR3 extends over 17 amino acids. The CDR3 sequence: CASSQDLRDKSGNTIYF. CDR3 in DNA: TGCGCCAGCAGCCAAGATCTCCGGGACAAATCTGGAAACACCATATATTTT.

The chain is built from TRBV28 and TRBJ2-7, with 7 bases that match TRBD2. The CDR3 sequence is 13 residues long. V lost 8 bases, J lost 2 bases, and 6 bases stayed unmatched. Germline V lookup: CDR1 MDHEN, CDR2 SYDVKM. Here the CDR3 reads CASGGEGTYEQYF. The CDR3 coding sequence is TGTGCCAGCGGGGGGGAGGGTACCTACGAGCAGTACTTC.

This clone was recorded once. The CDR3 loop is CASRKAAGGQPQHF. CDR3 bases: TGTGCCAGTAGGAAAGCGGCCGGAGGTCAGCCCCAGCATTTT. This sequence joins TRBV19 and TRBJ1-5, with D uncertain. Germline V gene lookup returns CDR1 LNHDA and CDR2 SQIVND (reference sequence). This CDR3 is 14 amino acids long. The V end was cut by 6 bases, the J end by 6 bases, with 15 bases between.

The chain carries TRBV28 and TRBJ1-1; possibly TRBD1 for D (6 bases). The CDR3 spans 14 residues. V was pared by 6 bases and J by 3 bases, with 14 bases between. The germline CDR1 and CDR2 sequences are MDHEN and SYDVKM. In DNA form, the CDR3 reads TGTGCCAGCAGATCACAGGGAGGGGACACTGAAGCTTTCTTT. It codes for CASRSQGGDTEAFF.

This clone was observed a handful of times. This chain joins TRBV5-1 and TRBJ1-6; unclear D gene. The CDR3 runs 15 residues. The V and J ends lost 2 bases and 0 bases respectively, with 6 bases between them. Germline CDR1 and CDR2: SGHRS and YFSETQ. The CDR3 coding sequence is TGCGCCAGCAGCTTAACAAGCTCCTATAATTCACCCCTCCACTTT. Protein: CASSLTSSYNSPLHF.

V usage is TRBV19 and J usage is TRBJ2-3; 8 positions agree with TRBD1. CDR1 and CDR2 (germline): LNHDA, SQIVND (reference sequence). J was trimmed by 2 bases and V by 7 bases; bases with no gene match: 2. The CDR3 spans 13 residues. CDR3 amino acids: CASKDRATDTQYF. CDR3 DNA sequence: TGTGCCAGTAAGGACAGGGCCACAGATACGCAGTATTTT.

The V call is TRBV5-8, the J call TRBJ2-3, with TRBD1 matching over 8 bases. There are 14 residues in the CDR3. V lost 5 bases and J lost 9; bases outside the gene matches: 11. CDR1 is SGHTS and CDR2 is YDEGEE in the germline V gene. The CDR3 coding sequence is TGTGCCAGCAGGATAAATTTGGACAGGGCGACGCAGTATTTT. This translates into CASRINLDRATQYF.

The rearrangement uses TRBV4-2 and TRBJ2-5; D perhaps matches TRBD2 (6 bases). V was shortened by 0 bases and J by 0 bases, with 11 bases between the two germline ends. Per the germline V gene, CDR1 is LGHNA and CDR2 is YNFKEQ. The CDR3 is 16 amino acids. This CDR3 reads CASSQEDRGYQETQYF. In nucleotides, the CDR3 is TGTGCCAGCAGCCAAGAAGACCGGGGGTACCAAGAGACCCAGTACTTC.

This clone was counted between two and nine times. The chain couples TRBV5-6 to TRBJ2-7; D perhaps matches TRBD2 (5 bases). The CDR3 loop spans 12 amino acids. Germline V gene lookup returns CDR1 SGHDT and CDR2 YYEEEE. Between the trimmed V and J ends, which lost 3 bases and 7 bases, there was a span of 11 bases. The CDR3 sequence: CASSWPTGEQYF. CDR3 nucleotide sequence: TGTGCCAGCAGCTGGCCAACGGGGGAGCAGTACTTC.

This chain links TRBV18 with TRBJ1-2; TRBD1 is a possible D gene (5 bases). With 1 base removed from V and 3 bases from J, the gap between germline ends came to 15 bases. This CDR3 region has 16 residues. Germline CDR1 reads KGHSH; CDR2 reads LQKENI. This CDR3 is CASSPQSSGWDYGYTF. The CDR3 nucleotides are TGTGCCAGCTCACCACAATCGTCAGGGTGGGACTATGGCTACACCTTC.

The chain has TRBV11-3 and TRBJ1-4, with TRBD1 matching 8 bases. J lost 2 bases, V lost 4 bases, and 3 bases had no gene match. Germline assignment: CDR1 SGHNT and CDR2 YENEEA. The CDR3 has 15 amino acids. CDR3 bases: TGTGCCAGCAGCTCGGACAGGGCGACTAATGAAAAACTGTTTTTT. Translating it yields CASSSDRATNEKLFF.

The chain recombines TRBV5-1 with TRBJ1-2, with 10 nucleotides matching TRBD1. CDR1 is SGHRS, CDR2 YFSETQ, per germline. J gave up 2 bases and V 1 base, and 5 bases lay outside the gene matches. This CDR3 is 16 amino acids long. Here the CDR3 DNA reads TGCGCCAGCAGCTTGACCGGACAGGGGGTAAACTATGGCTACACCTTC. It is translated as CASSLTGQGVNYGYTF.

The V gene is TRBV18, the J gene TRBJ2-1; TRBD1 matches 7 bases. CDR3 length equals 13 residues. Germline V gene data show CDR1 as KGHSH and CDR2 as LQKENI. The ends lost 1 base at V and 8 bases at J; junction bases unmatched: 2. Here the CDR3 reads CASSPRDRDEQFF. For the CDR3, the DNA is TGTGCCAGCTCACCACGCGACAGGGATGAGCAGTTCTTC.

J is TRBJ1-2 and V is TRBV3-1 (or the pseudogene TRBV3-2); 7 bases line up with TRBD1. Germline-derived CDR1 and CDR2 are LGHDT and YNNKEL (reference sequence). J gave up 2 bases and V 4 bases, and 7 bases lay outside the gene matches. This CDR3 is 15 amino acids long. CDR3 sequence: CASSPRDRQNYGYTF. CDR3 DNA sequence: TGTGCCAGCAGCCCCCGGGACAGACAAAACTATGGCTACACCTTC.